This T cell receptor beta chain comes out of a study of blood T cell repertoires in COVID-19. Study information: Collection of acute and convalescent COVID-19 samples took place in the United States, Italy and Spain. PBMCs, B-cell-depleted T cells, or T cells provided the cDNA or gDNA that made up the material.

Source study methods: Cell counts per sample came from amplifying reference gene primers. Here immunoSEQ multiplex PCR was the method, and the copy in TCRdb shows in-frame clones only, minus some. The V and J calls and clone size were taken over from that table, and D and trimming were inferred from the DNA. This sample has 37,000 or so clones, with around four fifths found just once. After removal of 5 bases from V and 4 bases from J, the junction contained 5 bases not matched to a gene. The CDR3 sequence is 13 residues long. Germline V CDR1 and CDR2: SGHNT, YYREEE (reference sequence). Sequenced material: peripheral blood. This chain uses TRBV5-4 with TRBJ1-2; 7 bases agree with TRBD1. The TCR originated in a human donor in a cohort sampled during active COVID-19. The CDR3 sequence: CASSVRTGYGYTF. CDR3 sequence (DNA): TGTGCCAGCAGTGTTCGGACAGGCTATGGCTACACCTTC.